This note documents a single T cell receptor (beta chain) sequence. Its antigen is still unknown. The sample is drawn from a study of post-analysis software for immune sequencing data. For the study at large: Recorded subtypes: relapsing-remitting, secondary progressive, progressive-relapsing; some patients unannotated.

The J segment lost 5 bases and the V segment lost 0 bases, leaving 6 bases of the junction unmatched. The CDR3 is 14 amino acids. The germline V gene has CDR1 DFQATT and CDR2 SNEGSKA (reference sequence). Study outcomes and limitations: F measure clustering grouped samples strongly by preparation batch. Roughly 5 TRBV segments (TRBV5-6, TRBV5-1 and TRBV20-1 among them) occurred more frequently in patients than in controls.

Unique molecular identifiers tagged the TCR beta cDNA libraries. TCRdb itself ran the PCR reads through MiXCR, one entry per CDR3 protein. The profile shows 740,000 or so distinct CDR3 sequences, about 53% of them singletons. The chain recombines TRBV20-1 with TRBJ1-2, with 7 bases fitting TRBD1. The specimen was blood. The receptor's source is a girl aged 5-17 years with multiple sclerosis. In DNA form, the CDR3 reads TGCAGTGCTAGAGACCAACAGGGGACTTATGGCTACACCTTC. It specifies CSARDQQGTYGYTF.